This T cell receptor beta chain was sequenced in a study of cytomegalovirus exposure and HLA in healthy donors. Study-level results: Later work found that TCR association rates differed between HLA loci; DRB1 had the most and HLA-C the fewest. A likely sequencing artifact accounted for one observed cluster of highly shared sequence variants. The study listed 164 cytomegalovirus-associated TCR beta chains.

Worth noting for this clone: The antigen remains unidentified.

Vbeta (60) and Jbeta (13) primers were used in the PCR. Data came from immunoSEQ multiplex PCR; TCRdb stores just in-frame clones and leaves some out. The sample includes 150,000 to 200,000 clones, more than 75% seen only once; the top ten take approximately 1.7%. The V gene lost 5 bases and the J gene lost 4 bases, with 17 bases spanning the gap. CDR3 length equals 15 residues. Germline CDR1 is SGHVS and CDR2 is FNYEAQ. This receptor was taken from a woman under 30 in good health and CMV-seronegative. J is TRBJ1-1 and V is TRBV7-6; D is perhaps TRBD1 (6 bases). The sequencing sample was made of PBMCs. This CDR3 reads CASSLTTGFFTEAFF. CDR3 coding DNA: TGTGCCAGCAGCCTTACCACAGGGTTCTTCACTGAAGCTTTCTTT.